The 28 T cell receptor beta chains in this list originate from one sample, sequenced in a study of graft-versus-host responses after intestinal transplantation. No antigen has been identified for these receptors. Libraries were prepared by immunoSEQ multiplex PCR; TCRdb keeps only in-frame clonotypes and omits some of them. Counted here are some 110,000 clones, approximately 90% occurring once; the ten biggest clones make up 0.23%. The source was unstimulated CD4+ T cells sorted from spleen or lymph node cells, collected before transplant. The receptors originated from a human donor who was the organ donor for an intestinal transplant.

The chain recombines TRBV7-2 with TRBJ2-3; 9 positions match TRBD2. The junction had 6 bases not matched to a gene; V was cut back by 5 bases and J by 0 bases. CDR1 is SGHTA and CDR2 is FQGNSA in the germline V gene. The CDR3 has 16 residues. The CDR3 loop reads CASSLAGLASTDTQYF. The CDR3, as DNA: TGTGCCAGCAGCCTTGCGGGACTAGCTAGCACAGATACGCAGTATTTT.

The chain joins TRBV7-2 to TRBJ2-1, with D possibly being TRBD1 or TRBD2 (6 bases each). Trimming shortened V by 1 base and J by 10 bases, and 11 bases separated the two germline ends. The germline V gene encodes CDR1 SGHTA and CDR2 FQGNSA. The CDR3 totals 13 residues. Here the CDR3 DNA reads TGTGCCAGCAGCTTAGACAGGGAGGACGAGCAGTTCTTC. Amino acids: CASSLDREDEQFF.

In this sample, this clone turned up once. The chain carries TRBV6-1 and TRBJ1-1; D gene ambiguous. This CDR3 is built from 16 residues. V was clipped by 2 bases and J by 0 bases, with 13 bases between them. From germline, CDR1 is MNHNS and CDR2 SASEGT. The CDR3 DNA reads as TGTGCCAGCAGTGAATTCTGGTCCCTGATGAACACTGAAGCTTTCTTT. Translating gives CASSEFWSLMNTEAFF.

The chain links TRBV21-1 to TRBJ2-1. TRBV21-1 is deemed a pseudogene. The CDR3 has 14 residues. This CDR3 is CASSNGIGYNEQFF. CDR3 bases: TGTGCCAGCAGCAACGGCATAGGATACAATGAGCAGTTCTTC.

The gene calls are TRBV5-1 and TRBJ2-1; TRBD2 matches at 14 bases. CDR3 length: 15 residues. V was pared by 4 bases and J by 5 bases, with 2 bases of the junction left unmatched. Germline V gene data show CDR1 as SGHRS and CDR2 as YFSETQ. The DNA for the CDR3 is TGCGCCAGCAGCAAGGGACTAGCGGGGGACAATGAGCAGTTCTTC. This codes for CASSKGLAGDNEQFF.

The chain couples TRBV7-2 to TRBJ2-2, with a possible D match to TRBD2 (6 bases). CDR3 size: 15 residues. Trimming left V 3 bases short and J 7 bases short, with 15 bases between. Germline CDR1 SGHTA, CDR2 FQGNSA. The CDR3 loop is CASSLSGQRGGELFF. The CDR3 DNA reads TGTGCCAGCAGCTTGAGCGGGCAGAGGGGCGGGGAGCTGTTTTTT.

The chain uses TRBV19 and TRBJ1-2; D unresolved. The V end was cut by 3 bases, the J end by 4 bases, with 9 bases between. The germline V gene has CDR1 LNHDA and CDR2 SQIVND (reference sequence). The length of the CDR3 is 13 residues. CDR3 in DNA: TGTGCCAGTAGTATTCTGGGAATCTATGGCTACACCTTC. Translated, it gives CASSILGIYGYTF.

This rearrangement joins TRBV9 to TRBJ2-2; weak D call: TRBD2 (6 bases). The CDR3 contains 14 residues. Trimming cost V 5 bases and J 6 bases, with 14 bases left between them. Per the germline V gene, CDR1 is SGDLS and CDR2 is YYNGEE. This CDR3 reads CASSPTSPPGELFF. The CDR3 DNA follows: TGTGCCAGCAGTCCGACTAGTCCGCCCGGGGAGCTGTTTTTT.

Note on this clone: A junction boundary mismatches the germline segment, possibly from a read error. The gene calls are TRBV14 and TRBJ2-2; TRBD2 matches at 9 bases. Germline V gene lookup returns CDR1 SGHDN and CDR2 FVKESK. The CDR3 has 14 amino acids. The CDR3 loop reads CASRQAGGTGELFF. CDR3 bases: TGTGCCAGCAGGCAAGCGGGAGGAACCGGGGAGCTGTTTTTT.

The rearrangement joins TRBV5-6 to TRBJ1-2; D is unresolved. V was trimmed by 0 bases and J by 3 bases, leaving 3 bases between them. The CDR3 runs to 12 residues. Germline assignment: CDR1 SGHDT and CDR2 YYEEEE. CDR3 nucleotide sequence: TGTGCCAGCAGCTTGGGGGACTATGGCTACACCTTC. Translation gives CASSLGDYGYTF.

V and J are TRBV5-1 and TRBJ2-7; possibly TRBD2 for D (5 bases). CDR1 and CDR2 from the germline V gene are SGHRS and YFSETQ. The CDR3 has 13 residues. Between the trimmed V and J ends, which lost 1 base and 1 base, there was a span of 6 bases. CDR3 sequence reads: CASSLRESYEQYF. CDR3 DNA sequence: TGCGCCAGCAGCTTGCGGGAATCCTACGAGCAGTACTTC.

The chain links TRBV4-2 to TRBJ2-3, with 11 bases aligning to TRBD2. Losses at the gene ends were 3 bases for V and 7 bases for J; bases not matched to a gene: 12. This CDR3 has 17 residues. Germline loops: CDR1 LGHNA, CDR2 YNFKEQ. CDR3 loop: CASSHQLAGGPLNTQYF. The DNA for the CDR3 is TGTGCCAGCAGCCATCAATTAGCGGGAGGGCCTTTAAATACGCAGTATTTT.

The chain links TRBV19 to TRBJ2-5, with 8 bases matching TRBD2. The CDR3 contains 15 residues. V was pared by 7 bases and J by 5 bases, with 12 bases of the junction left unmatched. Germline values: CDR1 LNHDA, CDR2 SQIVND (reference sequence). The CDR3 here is CASTPGGVGGETQYF. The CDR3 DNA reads TGTGCCAGTACCCCGGGAGGGGTGGGGGGGGAGACCCAGTACTTC.

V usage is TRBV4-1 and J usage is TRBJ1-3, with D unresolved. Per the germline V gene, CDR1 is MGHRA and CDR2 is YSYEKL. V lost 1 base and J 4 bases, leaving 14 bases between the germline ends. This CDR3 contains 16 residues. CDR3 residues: CASSQGSAAGGNTIYF. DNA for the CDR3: TGCGCCAGCAGCCAAGGGTCGGCTGCGGGAGGAAACACCATATATTTT.

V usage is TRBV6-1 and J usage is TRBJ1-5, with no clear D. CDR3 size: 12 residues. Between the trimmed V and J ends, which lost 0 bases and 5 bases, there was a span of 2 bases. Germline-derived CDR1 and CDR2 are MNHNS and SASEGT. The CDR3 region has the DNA TGTGCCAGCAGTGAAGCCGATCAGCCCCAGCATTTT. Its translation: CASSEADQPQHF.

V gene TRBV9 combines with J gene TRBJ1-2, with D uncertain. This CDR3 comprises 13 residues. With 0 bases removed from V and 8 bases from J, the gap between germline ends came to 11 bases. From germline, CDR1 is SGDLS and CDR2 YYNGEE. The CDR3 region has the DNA TGTGCCAGCAGCGTAGACGGATACCAAGGCTACACCTTC. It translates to CASSVDGYQGYTF. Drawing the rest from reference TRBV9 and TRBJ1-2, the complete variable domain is DSGVTQTPKHLITATGQRVTLRCSPRSGDLSVYWYQQSLDQGLQFLIQYYNGEERAKGNILERFSAQQFPDLHSELNLSSLELGDSALYFCASSVDGYQGYTFGSGTRLTVV.

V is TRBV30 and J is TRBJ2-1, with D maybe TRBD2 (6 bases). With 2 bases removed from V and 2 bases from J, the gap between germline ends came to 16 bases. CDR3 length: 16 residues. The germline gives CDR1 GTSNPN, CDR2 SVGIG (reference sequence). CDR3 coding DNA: TGTGCCTGGAGTCCGCGAGGGAGGAAGACCTACAATGAGCAGTTCTTC. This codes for CAWSPRGRKTYNEQFF.

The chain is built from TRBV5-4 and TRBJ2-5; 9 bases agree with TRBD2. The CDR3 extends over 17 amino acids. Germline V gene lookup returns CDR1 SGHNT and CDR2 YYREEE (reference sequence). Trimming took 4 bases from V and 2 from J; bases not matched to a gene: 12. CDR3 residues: CASSARPGLAEQETQYF. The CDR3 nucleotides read TGTGCCAGCAGCGCGAGACCGGGACTAGCTGAACAAGAGACCCAGTACTTC.

CDR3 bases: TGTGCCATCAGCGCGTTTCCCGGGTTGGAGACCCAGTACTTC. This translates into CAISAFPGLETQYF. This rearrangement joins TRBV10-3 to TRBJ2-5; D remains ambiguous. Looked up from germline, CDR1 is ENHRY and CDR2 is SYGVKD. The ends were cut back, 6 bases at V and 5 bases at J, with 16 bases in the middle. The CDR3 runs 14 residues.

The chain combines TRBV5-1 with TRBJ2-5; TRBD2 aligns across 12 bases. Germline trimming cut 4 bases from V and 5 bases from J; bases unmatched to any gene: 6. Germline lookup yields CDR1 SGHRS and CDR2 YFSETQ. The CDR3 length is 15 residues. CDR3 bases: TGCGCCAGCAGCGTAGGACTAGCGGGAATCGAGACCCAGTACTTC. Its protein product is CASSVGLAGIETQYF.

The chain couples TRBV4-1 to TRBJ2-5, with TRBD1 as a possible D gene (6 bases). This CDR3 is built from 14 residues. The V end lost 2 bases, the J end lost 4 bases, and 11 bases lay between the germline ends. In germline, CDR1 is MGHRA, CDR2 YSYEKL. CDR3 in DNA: TGCGCCAGCAGCCAAAACAGGGTGGGAGAGACCCAGTACTTC. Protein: CASSQNRVGETQYF.

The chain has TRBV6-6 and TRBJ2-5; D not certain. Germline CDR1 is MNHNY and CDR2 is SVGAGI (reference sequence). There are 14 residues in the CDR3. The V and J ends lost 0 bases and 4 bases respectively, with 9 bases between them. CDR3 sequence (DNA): TGTGCCAGCAGTTACTCGACGGTGTCAGAGACCCAGTACTTC. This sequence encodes CASSYSTVSETQYF.

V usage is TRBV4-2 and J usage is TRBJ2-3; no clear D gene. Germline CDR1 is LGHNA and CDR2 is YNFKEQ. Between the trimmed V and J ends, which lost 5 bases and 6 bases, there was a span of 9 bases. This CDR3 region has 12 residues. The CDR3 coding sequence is TGTGCCAGCAGCAGTTCCGGGGATACGCAGTATTTT. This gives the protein CASSSSGDTQYF.

In nucleotides, the CDR3 is TGCGCCAGCAGCCAAGGAAACGCTAACTATGGCTACACCTTC. This sequence encodes CASSQGNANYGYTF. V gene TRBV4-1 combines with J gene TRBJ1-2; D is unclear. V was shortened by 1 base and J by 0 bases, with 6 bases between the two germline ends. Germline V gene lookup returns CDR1 MGHRA and CDR2 YSYEKL. This CDR3 is 14 amino acids long.

CDR3 region: CASSPLAGEPYNEQFF. For the CDR3, the DNA is TGTGCCAGCAGCCCTCTAGCGGGAGAACCCTACAATGAGCAGTTCTTC. The chain is built from TRBV9 and TRBJ2-1; 10 bases match TRBD2. The CDR3 loop spans 16 amino acids. Germline trimming cut 4 bases from V and 2 bases from J; bases unmatched to any gene: 6. Germline V lookup: CDR1 SGDLS, CDR2 YYNGEE.

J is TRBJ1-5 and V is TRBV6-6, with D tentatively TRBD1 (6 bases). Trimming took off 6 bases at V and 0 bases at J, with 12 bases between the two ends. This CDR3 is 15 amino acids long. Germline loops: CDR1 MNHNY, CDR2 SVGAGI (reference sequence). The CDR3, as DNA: TGTGCCAGCAGATCCACAGGGTATAGCAATCAGCCCCAGCATTTT. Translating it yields CASRSTGYSNQPQHF.

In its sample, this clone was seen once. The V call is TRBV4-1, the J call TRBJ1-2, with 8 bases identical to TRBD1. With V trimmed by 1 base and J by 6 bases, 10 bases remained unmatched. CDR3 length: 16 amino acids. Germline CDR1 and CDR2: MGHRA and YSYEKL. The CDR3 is CASSQARDRGPHGYTF. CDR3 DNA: TGCGCCAGCAGCCAAGCTAGAGACAGGGGCCCTCATGGCTACACCTTC.

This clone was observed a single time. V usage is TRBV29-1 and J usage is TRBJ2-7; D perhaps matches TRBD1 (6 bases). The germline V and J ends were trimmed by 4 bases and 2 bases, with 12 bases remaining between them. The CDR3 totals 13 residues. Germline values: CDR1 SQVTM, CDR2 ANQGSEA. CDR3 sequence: CSVVRQGTYEQYF. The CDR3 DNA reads TGCAGCGTTGTTAGGCAGGGGACCTACGAGCAGTACTTC.